The 18 T cell receptor beta chains given below trace back to one sample, sequenced in a study of cytomegalovirus exposure and HLA in healthy donors. 60 Vbeta and 13 Jbeta primers were used in PCR. Profiled with immunoSEQ multiplex PCR; TCRdb holds only in-frame clones, not every one. The sample carries about 35,000 clones, 80% recorded once. Sequencing was performed on PBMCs. The receptors originated from a male donor in good health and CMV-seronegative.

This sequence joins TRBV9 and TRBJ2-5; the match to TRBD2 covers 11 bases. This CDR3 is built from 18 residues. Germline V gene data show CDR1 as SGDLS and CDR2 as YYNGEE. V lost 2 bases to trimming and J lost 5 bases; unmatched junction nucleotides: 14. CDR3 nucleotide sequence: TGTGCCAGCAGCGTGGGAGTAGCGGGGGGGCGTCTGGAGGAGACCCAGTACTTC. It translates to CASSVGVAGGRLEETQYF.

The chain is built from TRBV7-9 and TRBJ2-3; 9 bases are a match to TRBD1. The CDR3 consists of 14 residues. V lost 4 bases, J lost 6 bases, and 5 bases stayed unmatched. Germline V gives CDR1 SEHNR, CDR2 FQNEAQ (reference sequence). The CDR3 spells CASSSQGARDTQYF. The CDR3 nucleotides read TGTGCCAGCAGCTCACAGGGGGCGCGTGATACGCAGTATTTT.

This sequence joins TRBV10-3 and TRBJ1-1; D perhaps matches TRBD1 (6 bases). CDR3 length equals 15 residues. V was clipped by 4 bases and J by 3 bases, with 15 bases between them. The V gene's germline CDR1 is ENHRY and CDR2 SYGVKD. The CDR3 sequence: CAISGRGARHTEAFF. CDR3 nucleotide sequence: TGTGCCATCAGTGGCCGGGGGGCGAGACACACTGAAGCTTTCTTT.

This chain links TRBV10-3 with TRBJ2-1; 16 bases align to TRBD2. The V gene end was trimmed by 4 bases and the J gene end by 4 bases; junction bases not matched to a gene: 4. Germline V gives CDR1 ENHRY, CDR2 SYGVKD. The length of the CDR3 is 17 residues. The CDR3 reads CAISVGTSGGAYNEQFF. The CDR3 region has the DNA TGTGCCATCAGTGTTGGGACTAGCGGGGGGGCTTACAATGAGCAGTTCTTC.

V and J are TRBV15 and TRBJ2-7, with D uncertain. V lost 1 base and J 2 bases, leaving 9 bases between the germline ends. CDR1 is LNHNV, CDR2 YYDKDF, per germline (reference sequence). The CDR3 loop spans 14 amino acids. The CDR3 loop reads CATSRVSFPYEQYF. The CDR3 DNA sequence: TGTGCCACCAGCAGAGTTAGCTTCCCCTACGAGCAGTACTTC.

CDR3 in amino acids: CASSTGTGGVEQYF. The CDR3 DNA sequence: TGCGCCAGCAGCACCGGGACAGGGGGCGTCGAGCAGTACTTC. The V gene is TRBV5-1, the J gene TRBJ2-7, with 12 bases lining up with TRBD1. From germline, CDR1 is SGHRS and CDR2 YFSETQ. J gave up 6 bases and V 4 bases, and 5 bases lay outside the gene matches. This CDR3 has 14 residues.

The chain employs TRBV10-3 and TRBJ1-5; D not resolved. V dropped 3 bases and J dropped 6 bases, with 9 bases sitting between them. Germline CDR1 and CDR2: ENHRY and SYGVKD. The CDR3 spans 13 residues. CDR3 nucleotides: TGTGCCATCAGTGACGAGGTTGGTCAGCCCCAGCATTTT. It is translated as CAISDEVGQPQHF.

The rearrangement uses TRBV30 and TRBJ2-2; D is perhaps TRBD1 (5 bases). This CDR3 has 13 residues. Germline V CDR1 and CDR2: GTSNPN, SVGIG (reference sequence). V was shortened by 3 bases and J by 5 bases, with 10 bases between the two germline ends. The CDR3 is CAWRAGWTGELFF. CDR3 bases: TGTGCCTGGAGAGCAGGGTGGACCGGGGAGCTGTTTTTT.

J is TRBJ2-7 and V is TRBV10-3; TRBD2 aligns across 15 bases. V trimming: 8 bases; J trimming: 7 bases; junction bases outside the gene matches: 0. Per germline, CDR1 ENHRY and CDR2 SYGVKD. The CDR3 is 12 amino acids. The CDR3 reads CAIGTSGREQYF. The CDR3 bases are TGTGCCATCGGGACTAGCGGGAGGGAGCAGTACTTC.

The chain has TRBV11-2 and TRBJ1-5, with D perhaps matching TRBD1 (6 bases). Trimming removed 1 base at V and 5 bases at J, with 9 bases between. Looked up from germline, CDR1 is SGHAT and CDR2 is FQNNGV. The CDR3 has 14 amino acids. The CDR3 DNA follows: TGTGCCAGCAGCTTAGCTGCAGGGGATCAGCCCCAGCATTTT. Translation gives CASSLAAGDQPQHF.

The V gene is TRBV4-1, the J gene TRBJ2-1; tentative D call: TRBD2 (5 bases). Trimming took off 1 base at V and 5 bases at J, with 9 bases between the two ends. The germline CDR1 and CDR2 sequences are MGHRA and YSYEKL. The CDR3 contains 14 residues. The CDR3 DNA sequence: TGCGCCAGCAGCCAAGGGGTACTAGACAATGAGCAGTTCTTC. Translated, it gives CASSQGVLDNEQFF.

V is TRBV5-1 and J is TRBJ1-3, with D perhaps matching TRBD1 (6 bases). The germline gives CDR1 SGHRS, CDR2 YFSETQ. CDR3 length: 15 amino acids. The germline V and J ends were trimmed by 0 bases and 0 bases, with 7 bases remaining between them. In DNA, the CDR3 is TGCGCCAGCAGCTTGGGGGACAACTCTGGAAACACCATATATTTT. This encodes CASSLGDNSGNTIYF.

This clone has just one count. The chain couples TRBV29-1 to TRBJ1-1; maybe TRBD1 (5 bases). The CDR3 has 13 residues. V shed 3 bases and J shed 8 bases, with 16 bases lying between them. The germline V gene encodes CDR1 SQVTM and CDR2 ANQGSEA. The CDR3 spells CSVDRQGAGEAFF. The CDR3 coding sequence is TGCAGCGTTGACCGGCAGGGCGCTGGGGAAGCTTTCTTT.

The chain combines TRBV7-2 with TRBJ2-3, with TRBD2 matching 10 bases. Germline CDR1 and CDR2: SGHTA and FQGNSA. The trim removed 5 bases at V and 5 bases at J, leaving 4 bases unmatched. This CDR3 comprises 14 residues. CDR3 amino acids: CASSAASGRDTQYF. The CDR3 coding sequence is TGTGCCAGCAGCGCGGCTAGCGGGAGAGATACGCAGTATTTT.

This clone came up a few times. The chain is built from TRBV28 and TRBJ1-4; possible D gene TRBD1, 6 bases. This CDR3 is 13 amino acids long. The V and J ends lost 6 bases and 5 bases respectively, with 10 bases between them. From germline, CDR1 is MDHEN and CDR2 SYDVKM. The CDR3 reads CASSDRINEKLFF. For the CDR3, the DNA is TGTGCCAGCAGCGACAGGATCAATGAAAAACTGTTTTTT.

This clone was observed a handful of times. The chain couples TRBV30 to TRBJ2-7; TRBD1 is a possible D gene (6 bases). The V end was cut by 2 bases, the J end by 3 bases, with 14 bases between. CDR1 and CDR2 (germline): GTSNPN, SVGIG (reference sequence). This CDR3 comprises 14 residues. CDR3 sequence: CAWSTGQGLYEQYF. CDR3 coding DNA: TGTGCCTGGAGTACAGGGCAGGGTCTCTACGAGCAGTACTTC. The full variable domain, its missing parts supplied by reference TRBV30 and TRBJ2-7, is SQTIHQWPATLVQPVGSPLSLECTVEGTSNPNLYWYRQAAGRGLQLLFYSVGIGQISSEVPQNLSASRPQDRQFILSSKKLLLSDSGFYLCAWSTGQGLYEQYFGPGTRLTVT.

This chain connects TRBV13 to TRBJ2-3; 8 bases align to TRBD2. The CDR3 contains 15 residues. The germline V gene has CDR1 PRHDT and CDR2 FYEKMQ (reference sequence). With V trimmed by 2 bases and J by 5 bases, 6 bases remained unmatched. The CDR3 nucleotides read TGTGCCAGCAGCTTATATCAGCGGGGGCAAGATACGCAGTATTTT. It yields the protein CASSLYQRGQDTQYF.

The chain couples TRBV7-2 to TRBJ2-5; TRBD1 matches 7 bases. V was pared by 5 bases and J by 4 bases, with 10 bases of the junction left unmatched. This CDR3 region has 15 residues. Germline values: CDR1 SGHTA, CDR2 FQGNSA. CDR3 sequence (DNA): TGTGCCAGCAGCATACAGGGACAGCGCGGAGAGACCCAGTACTTC. Its translation: CASSIQGQRGETQYF.